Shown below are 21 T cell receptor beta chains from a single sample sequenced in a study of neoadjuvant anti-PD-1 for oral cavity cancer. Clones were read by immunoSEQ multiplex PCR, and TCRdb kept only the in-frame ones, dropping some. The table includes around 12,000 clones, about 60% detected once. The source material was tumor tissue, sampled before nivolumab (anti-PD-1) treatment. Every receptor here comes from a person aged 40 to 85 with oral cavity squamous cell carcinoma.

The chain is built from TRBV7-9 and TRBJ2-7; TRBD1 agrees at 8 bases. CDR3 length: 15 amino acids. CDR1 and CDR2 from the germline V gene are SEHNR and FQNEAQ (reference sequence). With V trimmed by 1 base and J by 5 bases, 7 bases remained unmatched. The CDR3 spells CASSLGTGSGNEQYF. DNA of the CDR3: TGTGCCAGCAGCTTAGGGACAGGGTCAGGGAACGAGCAGTACTTC. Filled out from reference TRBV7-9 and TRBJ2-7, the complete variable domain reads DTGVSQNPRHKITKRGQNVTFRCDPISEHNRLYWYRQTLGQGPEFLTYFQNEAQLEKSRLLSDRFSAERPKGSFSTLEIQRTEQGDSAMYLCASSLGTGSGNEQYFGPGTRLTVT.

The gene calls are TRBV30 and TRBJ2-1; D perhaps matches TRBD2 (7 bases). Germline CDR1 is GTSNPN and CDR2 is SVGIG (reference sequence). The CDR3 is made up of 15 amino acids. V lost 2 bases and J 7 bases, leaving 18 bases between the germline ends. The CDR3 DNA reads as TGTGCCTGGAGTCCCTGGGGGGGGGCCAGGAATGAGCAGTTCTTC. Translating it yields CAWSPWGGARNEQFF.

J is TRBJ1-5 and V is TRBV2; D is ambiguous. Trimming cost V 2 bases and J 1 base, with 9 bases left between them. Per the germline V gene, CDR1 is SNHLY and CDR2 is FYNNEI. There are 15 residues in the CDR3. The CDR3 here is CASSERDFSNQPQHF. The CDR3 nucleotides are TGTGCCAGCAGTGAAAGAGATTTCAGCAATCAGCCCCAGCATTTT.

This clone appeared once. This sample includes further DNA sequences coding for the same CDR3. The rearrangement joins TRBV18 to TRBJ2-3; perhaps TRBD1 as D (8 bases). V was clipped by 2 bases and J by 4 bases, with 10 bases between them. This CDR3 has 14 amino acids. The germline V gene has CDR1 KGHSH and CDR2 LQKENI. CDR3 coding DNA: TGTGCCAGCTCACCAACAGGGGGGGCAGATACGCAGTATTTT. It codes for CASSPTGGADTQYF.

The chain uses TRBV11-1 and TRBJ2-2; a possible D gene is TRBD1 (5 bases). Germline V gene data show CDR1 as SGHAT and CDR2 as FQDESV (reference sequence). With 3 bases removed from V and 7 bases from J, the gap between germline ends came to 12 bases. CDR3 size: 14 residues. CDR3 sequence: CASSLVAGYGELFF. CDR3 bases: TGTGCCAGCAGCTTGGTTGCAGGGTACGGGGAGCTGTTTTTT.

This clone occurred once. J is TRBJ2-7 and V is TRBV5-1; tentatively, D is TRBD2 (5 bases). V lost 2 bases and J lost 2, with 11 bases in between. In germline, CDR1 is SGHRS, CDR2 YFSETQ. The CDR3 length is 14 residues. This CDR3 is CASSFGLGTYEQYF. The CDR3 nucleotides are TGCGCCAGCAGCTTTGGACTGGGGACCTACGAGCAGTACTTC.

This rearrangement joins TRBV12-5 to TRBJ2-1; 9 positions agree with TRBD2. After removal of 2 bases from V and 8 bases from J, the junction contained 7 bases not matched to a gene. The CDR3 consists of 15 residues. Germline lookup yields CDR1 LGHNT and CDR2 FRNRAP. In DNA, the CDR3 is TGTGCTAGTGGTTTGTCAGCGGGAGGTACAGATGAGCAGTTCTTC. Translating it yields CASGLSAGGTDEQFF.

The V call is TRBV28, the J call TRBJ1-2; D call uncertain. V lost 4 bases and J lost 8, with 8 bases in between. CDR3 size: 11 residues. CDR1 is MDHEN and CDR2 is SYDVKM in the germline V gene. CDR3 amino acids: CASSSRRGYTF. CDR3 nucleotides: TGTGCCAGCAGTTCGAGGAGGGGCTACACCTTC.

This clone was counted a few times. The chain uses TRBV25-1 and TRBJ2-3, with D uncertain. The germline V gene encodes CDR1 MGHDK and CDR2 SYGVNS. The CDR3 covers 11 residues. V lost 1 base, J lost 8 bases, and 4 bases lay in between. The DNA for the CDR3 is TGTGCCAGCAGTGAATTCGGTACGCAGTATTTT. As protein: CASSEFGTQYF.

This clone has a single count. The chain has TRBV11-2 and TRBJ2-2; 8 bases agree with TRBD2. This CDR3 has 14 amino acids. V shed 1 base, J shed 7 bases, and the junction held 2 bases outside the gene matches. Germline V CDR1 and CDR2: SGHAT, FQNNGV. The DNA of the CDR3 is TGTGCCAGCAGCTTAGTGGGGACTAGCGGGGAGCTGTTTTTT. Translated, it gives CASSLVGTSGELFF.

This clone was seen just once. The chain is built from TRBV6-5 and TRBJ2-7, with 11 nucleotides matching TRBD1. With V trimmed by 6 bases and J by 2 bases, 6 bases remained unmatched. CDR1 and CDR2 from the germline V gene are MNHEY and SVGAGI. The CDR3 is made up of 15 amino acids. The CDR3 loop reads CASRDRGLAAYEQYF. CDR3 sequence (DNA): TGTGCCAGCAGGGACAGGGGGCTAGCGGCCTACGAGCAGTACTTC.

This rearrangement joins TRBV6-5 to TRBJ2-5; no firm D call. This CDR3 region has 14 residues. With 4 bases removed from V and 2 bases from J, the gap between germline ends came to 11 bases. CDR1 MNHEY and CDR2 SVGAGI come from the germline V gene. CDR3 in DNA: TGTGCCAGCAGTTTCTCCAAGGCTCAAGAGACCCAGTACTTC. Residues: CASSFSKAQETQYF.

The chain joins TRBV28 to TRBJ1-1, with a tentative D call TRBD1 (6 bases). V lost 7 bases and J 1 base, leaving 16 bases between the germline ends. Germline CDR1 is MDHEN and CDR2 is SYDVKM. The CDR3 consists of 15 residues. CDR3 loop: CASTSVGGRNTEAFF. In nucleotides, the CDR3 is TGTGCCAGCACGTCGGTTGGGGGCAGGAACACTGAAGCTTTCTTT.

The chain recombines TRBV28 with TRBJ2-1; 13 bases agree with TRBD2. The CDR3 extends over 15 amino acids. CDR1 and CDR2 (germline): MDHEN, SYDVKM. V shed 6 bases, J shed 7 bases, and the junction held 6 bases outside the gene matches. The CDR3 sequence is CASRLTSGRNNEQFF. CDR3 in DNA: TGTGCCAGCAGATTGACTAGCGGGAGGAATAATGAGCAGTTCTTC.

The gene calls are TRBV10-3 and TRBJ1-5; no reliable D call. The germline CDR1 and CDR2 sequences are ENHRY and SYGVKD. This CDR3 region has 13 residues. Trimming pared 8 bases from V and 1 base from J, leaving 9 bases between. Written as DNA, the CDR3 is TGTGCCATCGCCCAGCACAGCAATCAGCCCCAGCATTTT. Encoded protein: CAIAQHSNQPQHF.

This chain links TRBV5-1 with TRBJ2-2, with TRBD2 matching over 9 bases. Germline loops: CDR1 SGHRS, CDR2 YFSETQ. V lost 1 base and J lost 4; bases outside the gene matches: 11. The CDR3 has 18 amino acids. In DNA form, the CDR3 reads TGCGCCAGCAGCTTGAGGTCTAGCGGGACCGATGGCACCGGGGAGCTGTTTTTT. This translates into CASSLRSSGTDGTGELFF.

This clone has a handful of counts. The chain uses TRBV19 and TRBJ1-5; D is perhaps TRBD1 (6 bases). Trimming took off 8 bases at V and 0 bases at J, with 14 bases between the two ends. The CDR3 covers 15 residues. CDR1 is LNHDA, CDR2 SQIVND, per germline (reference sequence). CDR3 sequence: CASPTWGHSNQPQHF. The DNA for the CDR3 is TGTGCCAGTCCCACCTGGGGGCATAGCAATCAGCCCCAGCATTTT.

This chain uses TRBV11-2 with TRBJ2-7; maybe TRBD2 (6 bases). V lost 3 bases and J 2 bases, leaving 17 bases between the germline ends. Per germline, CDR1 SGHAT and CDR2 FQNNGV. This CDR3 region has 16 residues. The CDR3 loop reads CASSLGGASPTYEQYF. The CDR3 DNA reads TGTGCCAGCAGCTTGGGGGGAGCCAGTCCCACCTACGAGCAGTACTTC. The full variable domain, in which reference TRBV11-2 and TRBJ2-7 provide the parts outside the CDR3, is EAGVAQSPRYKIIEKRQSVAFWCNPISGHATLYWYQQILGQGPKLLIQFQNNGVVDDSQLPKDRFSAERLKGVDSTLKIQPAKLEDSAVYLCASSLGGASPTYEQYFGPGTRLTVT.

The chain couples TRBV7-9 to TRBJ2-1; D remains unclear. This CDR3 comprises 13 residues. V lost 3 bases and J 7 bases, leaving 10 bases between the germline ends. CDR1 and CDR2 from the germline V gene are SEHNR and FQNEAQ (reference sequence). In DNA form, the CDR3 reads TGTGCCAGCAGCTTCGACACATCTAATGAGCAGTTCTTC. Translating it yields CASSFDTSNEQFF.

CDR3 in amino acids: CAWSPGRARSQPQHF. The CDR3 DNA sequence: TGTGCCTGGAGCCCCGGCAGGGCAAGGAGTCAGCCCCAGCATTTT. This chain connects TRBV30 to TRBJ1-5, with D maybe TRBD1 (5 bases). Germline loops: CDR1 GTSNPN, CDR2 SVGIG (reference sequence). Trimming took off 3 bases at V and 6 bases at J, with 18 bases between the two ends. The CDR3 sequence is 15 residues long.

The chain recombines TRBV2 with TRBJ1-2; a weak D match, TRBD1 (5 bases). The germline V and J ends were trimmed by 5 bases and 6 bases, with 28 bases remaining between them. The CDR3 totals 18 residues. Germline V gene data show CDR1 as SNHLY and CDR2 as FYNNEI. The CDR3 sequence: CASSPMLGPQGGINGYTF. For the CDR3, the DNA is TGTGCCAGCAGTCCTATGTTGGGGCCCCAGGGAGGCATAAATGGCTACACCTTC.